Listed below are T cell receptor beta chains from one sample, sequenced in a study of T cell repertoires in cytomegalovirus infection. TCRdb called the reads again in MiXCR, with one record for every CDR3 protein. The profile covers approximately 400,000 distinct CDR3 sequences, with 25% to 40% appearing a single time and roughly 13% taken by the ten largest. Sequencing used PBMCs. Source of these receptors: a human donor in good health (CMV status not recorded). Some clones in this sample may be carry-over from other donors' samples. Each CDR3 is given with its conserved first and last residue. The D gene is left open where the match is weak. Clone size appears in some rows only: once, few, many, or a class for an expanded clone.

d_gene	v_gene	j_gene	abundance	CDR3nt	CDR3aa
-	TRBV12-3/TRBV12-4	TRBJ2-1	many	TGTGCCAGCAGTTTCCGGGACGGGATGAATGAGCAGTTCTTC	CASSFRDGMNEQFF
-	TRBV10-3	TRBJ2-7	-	TGTGCCATCAGTGAAGTAGGGAGGTCCTACGAGCAGTACTTC	CAISEVGRSYEQYF
TRBD2	TRBV12-3/TRBV12-4	TRBJ2-7	-	TGTGCCAGCAGGCCAGCGGGGCCTAGCTCCTACGAGCAGTACTTC	CASRPAGPSSYEQYF
TRBD2	TRBV27	TRBJ2-1	few	TGTGCCAGCAGCCGACTAGCGGGTAGGAGTGATGAGCAGTTCTTC	CASSRLAGRSDEQFF
-	TRBV28	TRBJ1-1	few	TGTGCCAGCAGTGCCGCAGGGAGAACTGAAGCTTTCTTT	CASSAAGRTEAFF
-	TRBV28	TRBJ1-4	-	TGTGCCAGCAGCGAACAGAGAGCTAATGAAAAACTGTTTTTT	CASSEQRANEKLFF
-	TRBV7-6	TRBJ2-3	-	TGTGCCAGCAGCTCCGCCCCGGGGTGGGGGCCAGATACGCAGTCTTTT	CASSSAPGWGPDTQSF
-	TRBV5-4	TRBJ2-7	-	TGTGCAAGCAGCCTAGACTACTACGAGCAGTACTTC	CASSLDYYEQYF
TRBD2	TRBV7-6	TRBJ2-1	few	TGTGCCAGCAGCCTAAAACCGGGGGGGCCCTACAATGAGCAGTTCTTC	CASSLKPGGPYNEQFF
TRBD1	TRBV19	TRBJ1-1	few	TGTGCCAGTTCTCAGGGGGTCTTGAGGACTGAAGCTTTCTTT	CASSQGVLRTEAFF
-	TRBV12-3/TRBV12-4	TRBJ1-2	-	TGTGCCAGCAGTAACAGCGGGCTCTACTATGGCTACACCTTC	CASSNSGLYYGYTF
-	TRBV6-2/TRBV6-3	TRBJ2-7	few	TGTGCCAGCAGGCAACAGGGTTCTACGTGGGAGCAGTACTTC	CASRQQGSTWEQYF
TRBD2	TRBV29-1	TRBJ2-1	few	TGCAGCGTTGATTGGGGCGGGGGGGCCGGCGATGAGCAGTTCTTC	CSVDWGGGAGDEQFF
-	TRBV7-9	TRBJ1-4	-	TGTGCCAGCAGGTCATCACAGGGCGATCTAGAAAAACTGTTTTTT	CASRSSQGDLEKLFF
-	TRBV12-3/TRBV12-4	TRBJ2-3	many	TGTGCCAGCAGTGGCAGGGGTAGCACAGATACGCAGTATTTT	CASSGRGSTDTQYF
-	TRBV2	TRBJ2-3	few	TGTGCCAGCAGTGGCGGGACAGCTCGCACAGATACGCAGTATTTT	CASSGGTARTDTQYF
-	TRBV6-5	TRBJ1-1	few	TGTGCCAGCAGTTACTCGGTAGGGAACACTGAAGCTTTCTTT	CASSYSVGNTEAFF
-	TRBV7-9	TRBJ2-1	many	TGTGCCAGCAGCTTGGGTGCTCAGCTGGAGGCGGGCCTTCACAATGAGCAGTTCTTC	CASSLGAQLEAGLHNEQFF
-	TRBV20-1	TRBJ1-1	-	TGCAGTGCTAGAGACCGACAGAAACACATGAACACTGAAGCTTTCTTT	CSARDRQKHMNTEAFF
-	TRBV18	TRBJ2-7	-	TGTGCCAGCTCACTCATTCTGGGGAGCTCCTACGAGCAGTACTTC	CASSLILGSSYEQYF
-	TRBV11-3	TRBJ1-1	few	TGTGCCAGCAGCTTAGATTCTGGGGCGACTGAAGCTTTCTTT	CASSLDSGATEAFF
TRBD1	TRBV5-5	TRBJ2-5	-	TGTGCCAGCAGCTCGCCCGTCGGGACAGTCCGGGAGACCCAGTACTTC	CASSSPVGTVRETQYF
-	TRBV27	TRBJ1-3	many	TGTGCCAGCAGTTTATCGGGCGCCTTCTCTGGAAACACCATATATTTT	CASSLSGAFSGNTIYF
-	TRBV6-1	TRBJ1-1	-	TGTGCCAGCAGTGTGGGGGGTCGAACTGAAGCTTTCTTT	CASSVGGRTEAFF
TRBD1	TRBV4-2	TRBJ2-7	-	TGTGCCAGCAGCCAAGGGACAGGGGCCTACAAGCAGTACTTC	CASSQGTGAYKQYF
-	TRBV24-1	TRBJ2-1	-	TGTGCCACCAGTGATTTGAGGGTCTATGAGCAGTTCTTC	CATSDLRVYEQFF
-	TRBV6-5	TRBJ1-4	-	TGTGCCAGCAGTTCTGGAGTTGGTGAAAAACTGTTTTTT	CASSSGVGEKLFF
TRBD1	TRBV23-1	TRBJ1-5	-	TGCGCCAGCAGTCAATCGGCGAGACGGGGCAGGGGGCGACCTTATCAGCCCCAGCATTTT	CASSQSARRGRGRPYQPQHF
-	TRBV29-1	TRBJ1-2	-	TGCAGCGGGACAGAAAACAACTATGGCTACACCTTC	CSGTENNYGYTF
-	TRBV7-2	TRBJ1-2	many	TGTGCCAGCAGCTTAGATCGGGGTGGGCGTGGCTACACCTTC	CASSLDRGGRGYTF
-	TRBV6-1	TRBJ2-7	-	TGTGCCAGCAGGCTGACAGGAGCCCAAACCTACGAGCAGTACTTC	CASRLTGAQTYEQYF
TRBD1	TRBV11-1	TRBJ2-7	-	TGTGCCAGCAGCCGGGGACAGGGTGGGAGACGGCAGTACTTC	CASSRGQGGRRQYF
-	TRBV4-1	TRBJ1-2	-	TGTTCCAGCAGCCAGATAGACAGTAACTATGGCTACACCTTC	CSSSQIDSNYGYTF
TRBD2	TRBV11-2	TRBJ2-2	many	TGTGCCAGCGGTCTAGCGGGGGCCACCGGGGAGCTGTTTTTT	CASGLAGATGELFF
-	TRBV7-9	TRBJ2-5	-	TGTGCCAGCAGCCAATCATCATTACGAGAGACCCAGTACTTC	CASSQSSLRETQYF
TRBD2	TRBV10-3	TRBJ2-3	-	TGTGCCATCAGTGAGCCTCTCCCTCCCCTAGCGGGGGGTAGCACAGATACGCAGTATTTT	CAISEPLPPLAGGSTDTQYF